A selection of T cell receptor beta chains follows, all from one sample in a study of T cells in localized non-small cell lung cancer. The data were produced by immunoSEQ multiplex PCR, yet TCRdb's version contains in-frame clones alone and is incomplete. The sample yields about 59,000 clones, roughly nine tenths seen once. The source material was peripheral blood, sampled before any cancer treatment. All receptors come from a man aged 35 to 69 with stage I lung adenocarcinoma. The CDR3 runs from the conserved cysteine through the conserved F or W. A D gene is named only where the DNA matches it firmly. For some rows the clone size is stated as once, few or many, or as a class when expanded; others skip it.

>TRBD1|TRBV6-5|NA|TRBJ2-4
CASSSPGQGKNIQYF
TGTGCCAGCAGTTCTCCGGGACAGGGGAAAAACATTCAGTACTTC
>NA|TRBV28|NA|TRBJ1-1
CASSLLRRVDMNTEAFF
TGTGCCAGCAGTTTATTGCGCAGGGTCGACATGAACACTGAAGCTTTCTTT
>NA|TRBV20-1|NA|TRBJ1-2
CSARDLYGYTF
TGCAGTGCTAGGGACCTATATGGCTACACCTTC
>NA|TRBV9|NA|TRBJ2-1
CASSVEDGNEQFF
TGTGCCAGCAGCGTAGAGGACGGCAATGAGCAGTTCTTC
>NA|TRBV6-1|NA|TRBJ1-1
CASSEMAGLGTEAFF
TGTGCCAGCAGTGAAATGGCAGGGCTAGGCACTGAAGCTTTCTTT
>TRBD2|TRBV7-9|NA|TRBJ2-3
CASSSGLAGGPTDTQYF
TGTGCCAGCAGCTCCGGACTAGCGGGAGGGCCCACAGATACGCAGTATTTT
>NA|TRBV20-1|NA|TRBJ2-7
CSARADYEQYF
TGCAGTGCTAGAGCAGACTACGAGCAGTACTTC
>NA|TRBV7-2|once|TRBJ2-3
CASSLRGSTTGATQYF
TGTGCCAGCAGCTTGCGAGGGAGTACCACGGGGGCAACGCAGTATTTT
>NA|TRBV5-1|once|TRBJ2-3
CASSLGTADPTDTQYF
TGCGCCAGCAGCTTGGGTACAGCGGACCCCACAGATACGCAGTATTTT
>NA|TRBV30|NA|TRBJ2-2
CAWSVGGTGELFF
TGTGCCTGGAGTGTCGGCGGCACCGGGGAGCTGTTTTTT
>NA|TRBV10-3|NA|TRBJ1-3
CAIRRAVVSGNTIYF
TGTGCCATCAGAAGGGCGGTCGTCTCTGGAAACACCATATATTTT
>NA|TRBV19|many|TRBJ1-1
CASSIGRGNTEAFF
TGTGCCAGTAGTATCGGAAGGGGGAACACTGAAGCTTTCTTT
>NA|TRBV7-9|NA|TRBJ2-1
CASTSQGLPWDEQFF
TGTGCCAGCACCTCGCAGGGGCTTCCCTGGGATGAGCAGTTCTTC
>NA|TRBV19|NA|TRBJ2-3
CASSPRGIGDTQYF
TGTGCCAGTAGTCCCCGGGGAATCGGAGATACGCAGTATTTT
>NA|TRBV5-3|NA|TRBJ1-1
CARSSPGPNTEAFF
TGTGCCAGAAGCTCCCCGGGCCCGAACACTGAAGCTTTCTTT
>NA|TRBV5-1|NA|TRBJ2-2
CASNAAVTSEGGELFF
TGCGCCAGCAACGCCGCCGTGACCAGTGAGGGAGGGGAGCTGTTTTTT